This TCR beta chain is from a study of T cells after yellow fever vaccination. The CDR3 is made up of 16 amino acids. Germline V lookup: CDR1 LNHNV, CDR2 YYDKDF (reference sequence). V dropped 4 bases and J dropped 5 bases, with 20 bases sitting between them. This clonotype was observed at least ten times. TCRdb reanalysed the 5' RACE reads using MiXCR and keeps one entry per CDR3 protein. Among 200,000 to 250,000 distinct CDR3 sequences listed, 6.9% were seen once. The chain has TRBV15 and TRBJ2-5; perhaps TRBD2 as D (5 bases). The sequence came from a man in his thirties or forties who received the YFV17D yellow fever vaccine. The sequencing used CD4+ T cells sorted from PBMCs, collected 15 days after the yellow fever booster vaccination. CDR3 protein: CATSNLNRAGGETQYF. The CDR3 nucleotides read TGTGCCACCAGCAACCTAAATCGGGCCGGCGGGGAGACCCAGTACTTC.